This TCR beta chain was observed in a study of blood T cell repertoires in COVID-19. Study as a whole: The United States, Italy and Spain supplied acute and convalescent COVID-19 samples.

Method: immunoSEQ multiplex PCR; TCRdb's copy keeps in-frame clones and lacks some. The data show fewer than 300,000 clones, around 84% seen once. A single count supports this clone. The CDR3 contains 12 residues. V was pared by 7 bases and J by 5 bases, with 11 bases between. Per the germline V gene, CDR1 is MNHEY and CDR2 is SVGAGI. Seattle patients were enrolled while actively infected and followed longitudinally. This clonotype was obtained from a man aged 45-65 years with COVID-19, enrolled during active disease. Sequencing was done on a sample of peripheral blood. V gene TRBV6-5 combines with J gene TRBJ2-5; perhaps TRBD1 as D (7 bases). CDR3 coding DNA: TGTGCCAGCACGCCAGGGGGGGAGACCCAGTACTTC. It encodes CASTPGGETQYF.